The 18 T cell receptor beta chains listed next were all sequenced from one sample in a study of blood T cell repertoires in COVID-19. TCRdb's copy holds only in-frame clones and misses some; the assay was immunoSEQ multiplex PCR. The sample yields around 100,000 clones, around 90% seen once. Sample: peripheral blood. All receptors come from a man over 45 in a cohort sampled during active COVID-19.

The chain employs TRBV11-2 and TRBJ1-4; TRBD1 might be the D (6 bases). The V end was cut by 5 bases, the J end by 2 bases, with 12 bases between. Germline loops: CDR1 SGHAT, CDR2 FQNNGV. The CDR3 has 15 residues. This CDR3 is CASSRGGATNEKLFF. The DNA for the CDR3 is TGTGCCAGCAGCCGAGGGGGGGCCACTAATGAAAAACTGTTTTTT.

Here the CDR3 reads CASSFSGHNSPLHF. Here the CDR3 DNA reads TGTGCCAGCAGCTTCTCGGGACACAATTCACCCCTCCACTTT. The chain employs TRBV7-3 and TRBJ1-6; weak D call: TRBD1 (6 bases). This CDR3 region has 14 residues. The germline V and J ends were trimmed by 3 bases and 7 bases, with 10 bases remaining between them. CDR1 and CDR2 (germline): SGHTA, FQGTGA.

CDR3 in amino acids: CATSRGGTASEQFF. CDR3 nucleotides: TGTGCCACCAGCAGAGGGGGGACAGCGAGCGAGCAGTTCTTC. V usage is TRBV15 and J usage is TRBJ2-1; 7 bases map to TRBD1. Germline V gene sequence: CDR1 LNHNV, CDR2 YYDKDF (reference sequence). J was trimmed by 10 bases and V by 1 base; bases with no gene match: 7. This CDR3 region has 14 residues.

This clone has a single count. The chain has TRBV3-1 (or the pseudogene TRBV3-2) and TRBJ2-4; 11 bases are shared with TRBD2. This CDR3 region has 14 residues. CDR1 is LGHDT, CDR2 YNNKEL, per germline (reference sequence). Trimming cost V 4 bases and J 7 bases; bases outside gene matches: 3. The CDR3 here is CASSLGTSGNIQYF. CDR3 in DNA: TGTGCCAGCAGCCTCGGGACTAGCGGCAACATTCAGTACTTC.

V is TRBV28 and J is TRBJ2-7; 7 bases fit TRBD1. This CDR3 contains 14 residues. Germline V lookup: CDR1 MDHEN, CDR2 SYDVKM. Unmatched junction bases numbered 5, after V lost 6 bases and J lost 0 bases. The DNA for the CDR3 is TGTGCCAGCAGAGAAAGGGACAGCTCCTACGAGCAGTACTTC. Its protein product is CASRERDSSYEQYF.

The rearrangement uses TRBV2 and TRBJ1-5, with a weak D call TRBD1 (5 bases). Trimming removed 6 bases from V and 0 bases from J, with 9 bases in between. CDR1 and CDR2 (germline): SNHLY, FYNNEI. This CDR3 has 14 amino acids. The CDR3 sequence: CASRGGLSNQPQHF. CDR3 DNA sequence: TGTGCCAGCAGGGGGGGACTTAGCAATCAGCCCCAGCATTTT.

This chain uses TRBV5-6 with TRBJ1-5; TRBD1 agrees at 10 bases. The length of the CDR3 is 16 residues. CDR1 and CDR2 (germline): SGHDT, YYEEEE. Trimming cost V 2 bases and J 4 bases; bases outside gene matches: 6. The CDR3 region has the DNA TGTGCCAGCAGCTTTCGACAGGGGGCGCGTAATCAGCCCCAGCATTTT. Protein: CASSFRQGARNQPQHF.

This chain joins TRBV7-8 and TRBJ1-6, with D unresolved. The CDR3 has 15 residues. V lost 0 bases, J lost 11 bases, and 14 bases lay in between. Germline CDR1 and CDR2: SGHVS and FQNEAQ. This CDR3 is CASSLAHVAGTPLHF. CDR3 bases: TGTGCCAGCAGCTTAGCCCACGTCGCGGGAACACCCCTCCACTTT.

The J gene is TRBJ1-6, the V gene TRBV9, with D maybe TRBD1 (6 bases). From germline, CDR1 is SGDLS and CDR2 YYNGEE. The CDR3 totals 15 residues. The V gene lost 6 bases and the J gene lost 9 bases, with 19 bases spanning the gap. The CDR3 here is CASTPEGGAGSPLHF. DNA for the CDR3: TGTGCCAGCACCCCGGAGGGGGGGGCGGGTTCACCCCTCCACTTT.

The rearrangement joins TRBV11-3 to TRBJ1-1; D gene ambiguous. From germline, CDR1 is SGHNT and CDR2 YENEEA. The CDR3 is 16 amino acids. Between the trimmed V and J ends, which lost 0 bases and 1 base, there was a span of 12 bases. DNA for the CDR3: TGTGCCAGCAGCTTAGAGTTCGGGTTAACGAACACTGAAGCTTTCTTT. This sequence encodes CASSLEFGLTNTEAFF.

The chain has TRBV7-3 and TRBJ2-3; TRBD2 is a possible D gene (6 bases). The germline CDR1 and CDR2 sequences are SGHTA and FQGTGA. The CDR3 is 13 amino acids. V lost 5 bases to trimming and J lost 3 bases, with 9 bases between them. DNA for the CDR3: TGTGCCAGCAGCCCGAGCGGGACAGATACGCAGTATTTT. The encoded protein is CASSPSGTDTQYF.

The chain combines TRBV5-1 with TRBJ1-2, with 7 nucleotides matching TRBD1. Germline values: CDR1 SGHRS, CDR2 YFSETQ. This CDR3 has 13 amino acids. V trimming: 4 bases; J trimming: 7 bases; junction bases outside the gene matches: 7. For the CDR3, the DNA is TGCGCCAGCAGCCCCGGGACAGCCCTTGGCTACACCTTC. Protein sequence: CASSPGTALGYTF.

The chain couples TRBV4-1 to TRBJ2-2; D might be TRBD1 (5 bases). Trimming removed 0 bases from V and 3 bases from J, with 14 bases in between. The CDR3 loop spans 17 amino acids. Germline CDR1 reads MGHRA; CDR2 reads YSYEKL. CDR3 DNA: TGCGCCAGCAGCCAAGACCAGGGTTACAGCGACACCGGGGAGCTGTTTTTT. Residues: CASSQDQGYSDTGELFF.

This sequence joins TRBV24-1 and TRBJ1-1; no definite D call. V was shortened by 3 bases and J by 11 bases, with 9 bases between the two germline ends. This CDR3 has 11 amino acids. The germline V gene encodes CDR1 KGHDR and CDR2 SFDVKD. The CDR3 is CATSDGQRAFF. The CDR3 DNA sequence: TGTGCCACCAGTGATGGTCAGCGCGCTTTCTTT.

The chain uses TRBV5-1 and TRBJ2-5, with 8 bases fitting TRBD2. The V and J ends lost 3 bases and 1 base, in that order; junction bases with no gene match: 5. The germline CDR1 and CDR2 sequences are SGHRS and YFSETQ. The CDR3 consists of 15 residues. CDR3 bases: TGCGCCAGCAGCTACGGGACTAGTCGCCAAGAGACCCAGTACTTC. Protein product: CASSYGTSRQETQYF.

The chain uses TRBV19 and TRBJ2-2, with 7 bases aligning to TRBD2. Germline assignment: CDR1 LNHDA and CDR2 SQIVND (reference sequence). The CDR3 totals 15 residues. Unmatched junction bases numbered 2, after V lost 3 bases and J lost 1 base. CDR3: CASSMLAVNTGELFF. The DNA of the CDR3 is TGTGCCAGTAGTATGCTAGCGGTGAACACCGGGGAGCTGTTTTTT.

J is TRBJ2-2 and V is TRBV4-2; 7 bases map to TRBD2. The CDR3 is made up of 17 amino acids. J gave up 1 base and V 3 bases, and 8 bases lay outside the gene matches. Germline CDR1 and CDR2: LGHNA and YNFKEQ. The CDR3 sequence: CASSHPPSGENTGELFF. CDR3 nucleotide sequence: TGTGCCAGCAGCCATCCTCCAAGCGGGGAGAACACCGGGGAGCTGTTTTTT.

V is TRBV29-1 and J is TRBJ2-5; D is possibly TRBD2 (6 bases). This CDR3 region has 14 residues. Germline V gene lookup returns CDR1 SQVTM and CDR2 ANQGSEA. V dropped 8 bases and J dropped 2 bases, with 18 bases sitting between them. The CDR3 spells CSTILLGGQETQYF. The CDR3 bases are TGCAGCACTATTTTATTGGGGGGTCAAGAGACCCAGTACTTC.